This entry concerns a single T cell receptor beta chain. The data are from a study of patients and donors after allogeneic stem cell transplantation. CDR3 length equals 15 residues. CDR1 and CDR2 (germline): SNHLY, FYNNEI. V was clipped by 7 bases and J by 0 bases; unmatched bases: 4. In TCRdb, the RT-PCR reads were re-called with MiXCR into one record per CDR3 protein. This table holds about a million distinct CDR3 sequences, roughly 18% found once. What was sequenced was blood, either unsorted or a sorted T cell fraction (not recorded which). The rearrangement uses TRBV2 and TRBJ1-4, with 8 nucleotides matching TRBD1. The TCR was taken from a human donor who was either an allogeneic HSCT recipient or a stem cell or donor lymphocyte infusion donor (not recorded which). It is not recorded whose cells these are; they may come from a transplant donor. The CDR3 DNA reads as TGTGCCAGCAAAGGGACAGGAGCAACTAATGAAAAACTGTTTTTT. Protein sequence: CASKGTGATNEKLFF.